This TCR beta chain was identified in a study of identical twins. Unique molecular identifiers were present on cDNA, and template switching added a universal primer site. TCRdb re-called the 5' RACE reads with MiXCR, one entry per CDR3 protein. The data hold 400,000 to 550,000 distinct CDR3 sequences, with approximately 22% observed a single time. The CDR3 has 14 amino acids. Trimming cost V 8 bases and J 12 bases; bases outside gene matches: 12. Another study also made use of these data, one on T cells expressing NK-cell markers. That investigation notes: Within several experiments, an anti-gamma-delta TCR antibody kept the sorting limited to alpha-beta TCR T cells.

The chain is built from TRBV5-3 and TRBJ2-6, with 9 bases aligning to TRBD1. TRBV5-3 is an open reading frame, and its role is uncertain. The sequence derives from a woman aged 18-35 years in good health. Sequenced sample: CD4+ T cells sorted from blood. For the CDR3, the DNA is TGTGCCAGCCATCCGGGGACAGGGATTTTCGTCCTGACTTTC. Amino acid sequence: CASHPGTGIFVLTF.